Shown below are 18 T cell receptor beta chains from a single sample sequenced in a study of blood T cell repertoires in COVID-19 (dated by TCRdb to 2019 to 2021). The library was generated by the immunoSEQ multiplex PCR assay. The table was pulled from immuneACCESS by TCRdb, which kept in-frame rearrangements only. Such tables lose some clones; where checked, under half of the loss comes from unresolved V genes, and the rest has no known cause. The table for this sample lists more than 200,000 clones; less than 85% of them were counted only once. Approximately 5% of the sample is held by the ten biggest clonotypes. The sequencing sample was made of peripheral blood. These receptors came from an elderly woman with active or convalescent COVID-19.

The rearrangement joins TRBV7-2 to TRBJ1-1, with 9 bases that match TRBD1. After removal of 5 bases from V and 5 bases from J, the junction contained 3 bases not matched to a gene. The length of the CDR3 is 13 residues. Germline V gives CDR1 SGHTA, CDR2 FQGNSA. The CDR3 loop is CASSRDRDTEAFF. CDR3 coding DNA: TGTGCCAGCAGCCGGGACAGGGATACTGAAGCTTTCTTT.

This rearrangement joins TRBV2 to TRBJ2-7; a possible D gene is TRBD1 (6 bases). Trimming pared 3 bases from V and 0 bases from J, leaving 18 bases between. Germline-derived CDR1 and CDR2 are SNHLY and FYNNEI. This CDR3 comprises 17 residues. The CDR3 bases are TGTGCCAGCAGTGATTCGACAGGCCTTATAAGCTCCTACGAGCAGTACTTC. Translated: CASSDSTGLISSYEQYF.

This clone was found once. The chain uses TRBV25-1 and TRBJ1-1; 10 positions match TRBD1. The CDR3 consists of 14 residues. V was clipped by 6 bases and J by 4 bases; unmatched bases: 5. CDR1 is MGHDK and CDR2 is SYGVNS in the germline V gene. This CDR3 is CASRETGGGTEAFF. The CDR3, as DNA: TGTGCCAGCAGGGAGACAGGGGGCGGCACTGAAGCTTTCTTT. The whole variable domain, remainder taken from reference TRBV25-1 and TRBJ1-1, is EADIYQTPRYLVIGTGKKITLECSQTMGHDKMYWYQQDPGMELHLIHYSYGVNSTEKGDLSSESTVSRIRTEHFPLTLESARPSHTSQYLCASRETGGGTEAFFGQGTRLTVV.

This chain links TRBV11-3 with TRBJ2-3; 8 bases match TRBD1. CDR1 is SGHNT and CDR2 is YENEEA in the germline V gene. The CDR3 totals 16 residues. J lost 6 bases, V lost 0 bases, and 8 bases had no gene match. This CDR3 reads CASSLDRDRHPDTQYF. Here the CDR3 DNA reads TGTGCCAGCAGCTTAGATCGGGACAGGCACCCCGATACGCAGTATTTT.

The rearrangement links TRBV4-1 to TRBJ2-5; D is undetermined. The germline V gene encodes CDR1 MGHRA and CDR2 YSYEKL. The V and J ends lost 1 base and 2 bases respectively, with 11 bases between them. The CDR3 has 15 residues. Here the CDR3 reads CASSQAGSLQETQYF. As DNA, the CDR3 is TGCGCCAGCAGCCAAGCCGGGTCATTACAAGAGACCCAGTACTTC.

The gene calls are TRBV30 and TRBJ1-5; D not resolved. Germline-derived CDR1 and CDR2 are GTSNPN and SVGIG (reference sequence). The CDR3 is 13 amino acids. V was shortened by 3 bases and J by 1 base, with 7 bases between the two germline ends. The CDR3 loop is CAWSRSSNQPQHF. The CDR3 bases are TGTGCCTGGAGCCGAAGCAGCAATCAGCCCCAGCATTTT.

V usage is TRBV10-3 and J usage is TRBJ1-1; 9 bases are shared with TRBD1. The CDR3 contains 14 residues. After removal of 4 bases from V and 2 bases from J, the junction contained 2 bases not matched to a gene. The germline V gene has CDR1 ENHRY and CDR2 SYGVKD. CDR3 nucleotide sequence: TGTGCCATCAGTGGACAGGGGGGAAACACTGAAGCTTTCTTT. Translating it yields CAISGQGGNTEAFF.

This clone occurred a few times. CDR3 region: CASSPGLAGDNEQFF. As DNA, the CDR3 is TGCGCCAGCAGCCCCGGACTAGCGGGAGACAATGAGCAGTTCTTC. This sequence joins TRBV5-1 and TRBJ2-1, with TRBD2 identical over 13 bases. J was trimmed by 5 bases and V by 4 bases; bases with no gene match: 3. CDR1 and CDR2 (germline): SGHRS, YFSETQ. This CDR3 comprises 15 residues.

A single count supports this clone. The rearrangement links TRBV5-4 to TRBJ1-2, with 9 bases aligning to TRBD1. Germline lookup yields CDR1 SGHNT and CDR2 YYREEE (reference sequence). This CDR3 has 16 residues. With V trimmed by 1 base and J by 1 base, 5 bases remained unmatched. The CDR3 region is CASSLTGGSDNYGYTF. The CDR3 bases are TGTGCCAGCAGCTTGACAGGGGGCTCAGATAACTATGGCTACACCTTC.

CDR3 sequence (DNA): TGTGCCAGCAGTACCCTAGGGGTAGAGACCCAGTACTTC. As protein: CASSTLGVETQYF. The rearrangement uses TRBV6-5 and TRBJ2-5; tentatively, D is TRBD1 (5 bases). The CDR3 contains 13 residues. Germline V gene sequence: CDR1 MNHEY, CDR2 SVGAGI. With 5 bases removed from V and 4 bases from J, the gap between germline ends came to 11 bases.

This sequence joins TRBV28 and TRBJ1-4; D unclear. Germline loops: CDR1 MDHEN, CDR2 SYDVKM. The CDR3 runs to 16 residues. V shed 1 base and J shed 8 bases, with 17 bases lying between them. The CDR3 nucleotides read TGTGCCAGCAGTTTATTACGGGGAAGCGTTCCGGAAAAACTGTTTTTT. It yields the protein CASSLLRGSVPEKLFF. The full variable domain, rest sourced from reference TRBV28 and TRBJ1-4, is DVKVTQSSRYLVKRTGEKVFLECVQDMDHENMFWYRQDPGLGLRLIYFSYDVKMKEKGDIPEGYSVSREKKERFSLILESASTNQTSMYLCASSLLRGSVPEKLFFGSGTQLSVL.

V is TRBV18 and J is TRBJ2-1, with 11 nucleotides matching TRBD2. There are 16 residues in the CDR3. With 2 bases clipped from V and 3 bases from J, the junction kept 3 bases outside the gene matches. Germline V lookup: CDR1 KGHSH, CDR2 LQKENI. CDR3: CASSPTSGGNYNEQFF. Written as DNA, the CDR3 is TGTGCCAGCTCACCAACTAGCGGGGGCAACTACAATGAGCAGTTCTTC.

The V and J genes are TRBV10-2 and TRBJ2-1; 10 bases map to TRBD2. The trim removed 8 bases at V and 12 bases at J, leaving 10 bases unmatched. Germline V gene sequence: CDR1 WSHSY, CDR2 SAAADI. This CDR3 has 13 amino acids. The CDR3: CASRLAGVFGQFF. In DNA, the CDR3 is TGCGCCAGCCGGCTAGCGGGAGTTTTCGGGCAGTTCTTC.

V gene TRBV27 combines with J gene TRBJ1-4, with D possibly being TRBD1 (6 bases). Per germline, CDR1 MNHEY and CDR2 SMNVEV (reference sequence). The CDR3 consists of 15 residues. V dropped 6 bases and J dropped 0 bases, with 11 bases sitting between them. This CDR3 is CASRPTGSTNEKLFF. CDR3 bases: TGTGCCAGCAGACCAACAGGGTCAACTAATGAAAAACTGTTTTTT.

The chain carries TRBV11-2 and TRBJ2-1; 8 nucleotides line up with TRBD1. Germline CDR1 reads SGHAT; CDR2 reads FQNNGV. V was clipped by 5 bases and J by 10 bases; unmatched bases: 10. This CDR3 is 14 amino acids long. This CDR3 is CASSASGTGFEQFF. The CDR3 region has the DNA TGTGCCAGCAGCGCCTCCGGGACAGGATTCGAGCAGTTCTTC.

The rearrangement links TRBV18 to TRBJ1-1; D call uncertain. Per germline, CDR1 KGHSH and CDR2 LQKENI. V shed 5 bases and J shed 3 bases, with 10 bases lying between them. The CDR3 runs to 13 residues. The CDR3 DNA follows: TGTGCCAGCTCAGCTCAACGGGACACTGAAGCTTTCTTT. This codes for CASSAQRDTEAFF.

The chain couples TRBV28 to TRBJ1-4; D might be TRBD1 (6 bases). The CDR3 is made up of 16 amino acids. V was pared by 3 bases and J by 2 bases, with 13 bases between. CDR1 is MDHEN, CDR2 SYDVKM, per germline. The CDR3 loop is CASSLGGAQTNEKLFF. CDR3 bases: TGTGCCAGCAGTTTGGGGGGGGCGCAGACTAATGAAAAACTGTTTTTT.

The gene calls are TRBV5-1 and TRBJ2-5; 9 positions agree with TRBD2. V shed 2 bases, J shed 2 bases, and the junction held 10 bases outside the gene matches. Germline values: CDR1 SGHRS, CDR2 YFSETQ. The CDR3 extends over 17 amino acids. This CDR3 reads CASSLRGTSRYQETQYF. The CDR3 bases are TGCGCCAGCAGCTTACGGGGGACTAGCCGATATCAAGAGACCCAGTACTTC.